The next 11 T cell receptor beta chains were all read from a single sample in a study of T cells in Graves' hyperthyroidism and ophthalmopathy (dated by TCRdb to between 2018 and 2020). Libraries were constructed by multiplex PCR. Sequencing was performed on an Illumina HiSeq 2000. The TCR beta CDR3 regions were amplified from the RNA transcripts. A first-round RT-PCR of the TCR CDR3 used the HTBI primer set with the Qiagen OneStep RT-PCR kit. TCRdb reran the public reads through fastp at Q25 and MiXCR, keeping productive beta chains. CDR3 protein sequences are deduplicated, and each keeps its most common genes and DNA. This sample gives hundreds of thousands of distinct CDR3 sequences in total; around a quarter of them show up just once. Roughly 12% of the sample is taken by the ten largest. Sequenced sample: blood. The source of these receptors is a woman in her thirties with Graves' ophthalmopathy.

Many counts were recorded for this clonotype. The CDR3 nucleotides are TGTGCCAGCAGATACACAGGGGCCGGGACTGAAGCTTTCTTT. It encodes CASRYTGAGTEAFF. This rearrangement joins TRBV12-3 or TRBV12-4 to TRBJ1-1; 7 bases map to TRBD1. V shed 6 bases and J 5 bases; nucleotides not matched to a gene: 9. The CDR3 runs to 14 residues.

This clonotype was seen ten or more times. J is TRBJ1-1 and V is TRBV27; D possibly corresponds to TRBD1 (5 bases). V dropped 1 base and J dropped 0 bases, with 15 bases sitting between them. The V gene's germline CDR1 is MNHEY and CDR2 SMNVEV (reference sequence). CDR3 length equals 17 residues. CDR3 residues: CASSLFRDGLMNTEAFF. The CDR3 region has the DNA TGTGCCAGCAGTTTATTTCGGGACGGGTTAATGAACACTGAAGCTTTCTTT.

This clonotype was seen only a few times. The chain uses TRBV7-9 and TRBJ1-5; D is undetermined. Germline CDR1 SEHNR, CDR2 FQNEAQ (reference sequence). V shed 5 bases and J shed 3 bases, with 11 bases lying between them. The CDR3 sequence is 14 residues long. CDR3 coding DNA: TGTGCCAGCAGCCCCCTAGGAGCCAATCAGCCCCAGCATTTT. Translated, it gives CASSPLGANQPQHF. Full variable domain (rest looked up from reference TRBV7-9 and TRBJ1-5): DTGVSQNPRHKITKRGQNVTFRCDPISEHNRLYWYRQTLGQGPEFLTYFQNEAQLEKSRLLSDRFSAERPKGSFSTLEIQRTEQGDSAMYLCASSPLGANQPQHFGDGTRLSIL.

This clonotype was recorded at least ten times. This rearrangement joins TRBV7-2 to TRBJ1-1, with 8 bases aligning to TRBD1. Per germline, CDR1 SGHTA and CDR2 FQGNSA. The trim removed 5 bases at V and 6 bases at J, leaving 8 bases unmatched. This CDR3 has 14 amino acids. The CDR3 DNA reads TGTGCCAGCAGCGAGAGGACAGGGTCACCTGAAGCTTTCTTT. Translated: CASSERTGSPEAFF.

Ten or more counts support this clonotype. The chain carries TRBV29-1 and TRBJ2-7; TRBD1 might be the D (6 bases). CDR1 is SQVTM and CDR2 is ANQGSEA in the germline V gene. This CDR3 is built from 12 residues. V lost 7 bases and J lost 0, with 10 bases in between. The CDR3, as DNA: TGCAGCGCGACAGGTTACTCCTACGAGCAGTACTTC. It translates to CSATGYSYEQYF.

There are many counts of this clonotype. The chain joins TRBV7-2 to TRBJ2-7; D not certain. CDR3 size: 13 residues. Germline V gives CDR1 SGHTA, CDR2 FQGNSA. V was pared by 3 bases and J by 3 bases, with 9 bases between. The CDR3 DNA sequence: TGTGCCAGCAGCTTCAAACACGGCTACGAGCAGTACTTC. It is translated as CASSFKHGYEQYF.

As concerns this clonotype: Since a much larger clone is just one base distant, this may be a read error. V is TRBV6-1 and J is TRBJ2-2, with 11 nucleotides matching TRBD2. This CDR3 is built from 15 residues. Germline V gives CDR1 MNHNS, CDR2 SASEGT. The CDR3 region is CAGSLAGGNTGELFF. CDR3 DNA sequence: TGTGCCGGCAGTCTAGCGGGGGGGAACACCGGGGAGCTGTTTTTT.

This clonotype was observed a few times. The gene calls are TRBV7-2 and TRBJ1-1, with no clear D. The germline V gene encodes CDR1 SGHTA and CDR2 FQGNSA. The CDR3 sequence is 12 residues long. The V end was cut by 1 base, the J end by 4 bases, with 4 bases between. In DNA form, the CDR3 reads TGTGCCAGCAGCTTAGATACCACTGAAGCTTTCTTT. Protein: CASSLDTTEAFF.

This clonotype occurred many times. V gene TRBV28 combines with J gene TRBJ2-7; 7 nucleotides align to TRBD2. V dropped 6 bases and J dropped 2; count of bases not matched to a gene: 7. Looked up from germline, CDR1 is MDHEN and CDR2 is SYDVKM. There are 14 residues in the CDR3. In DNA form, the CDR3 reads TGTGCCAGCAGATTCCGCCTAGCGGCCTACGAGCAGTACTTC. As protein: CASRFRLAAYEQYF.

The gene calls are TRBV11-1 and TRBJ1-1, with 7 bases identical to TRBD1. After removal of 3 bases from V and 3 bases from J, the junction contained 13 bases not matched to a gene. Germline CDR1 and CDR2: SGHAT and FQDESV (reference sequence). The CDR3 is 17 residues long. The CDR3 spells CASSFYVGGYPDTEAFF. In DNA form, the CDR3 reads TGTGCCAGCAGCTTTTATGTAGGGGGCTATCCCGACACTGAAGCTTTCTTT.

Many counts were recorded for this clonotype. This CDR3 reads CASSFNRGTEAFF. The CDR3 region has the DNA TGCGCCAGCAGCTTCAACAGGGGCACTGAAGCTTTCTTT. This rearrangement joins TRBV5-1 to TRBJ1-1; 7 positions match TRBD1. There are 13 residues in the CDR3. The ends lost 2 bases at V and 4 bases at J; junction bases unmatched: 2. Germline lookup yields CDR1 SGHRS and CDR2 YFSETQ.